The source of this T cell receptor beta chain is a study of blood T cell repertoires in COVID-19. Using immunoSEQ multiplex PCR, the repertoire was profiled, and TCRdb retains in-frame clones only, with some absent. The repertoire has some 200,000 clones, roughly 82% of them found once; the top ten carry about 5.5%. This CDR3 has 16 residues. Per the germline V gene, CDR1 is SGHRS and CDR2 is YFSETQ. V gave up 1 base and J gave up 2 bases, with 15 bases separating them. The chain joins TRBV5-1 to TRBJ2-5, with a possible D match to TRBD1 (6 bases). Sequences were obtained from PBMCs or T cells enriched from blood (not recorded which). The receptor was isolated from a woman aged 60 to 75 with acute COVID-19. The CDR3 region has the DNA TGCGCCAGCAGCTTGAAGCAAACAGGGCCACAAGAGACCCAGTACTTC. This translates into CASSLKQTGPQETQYF.